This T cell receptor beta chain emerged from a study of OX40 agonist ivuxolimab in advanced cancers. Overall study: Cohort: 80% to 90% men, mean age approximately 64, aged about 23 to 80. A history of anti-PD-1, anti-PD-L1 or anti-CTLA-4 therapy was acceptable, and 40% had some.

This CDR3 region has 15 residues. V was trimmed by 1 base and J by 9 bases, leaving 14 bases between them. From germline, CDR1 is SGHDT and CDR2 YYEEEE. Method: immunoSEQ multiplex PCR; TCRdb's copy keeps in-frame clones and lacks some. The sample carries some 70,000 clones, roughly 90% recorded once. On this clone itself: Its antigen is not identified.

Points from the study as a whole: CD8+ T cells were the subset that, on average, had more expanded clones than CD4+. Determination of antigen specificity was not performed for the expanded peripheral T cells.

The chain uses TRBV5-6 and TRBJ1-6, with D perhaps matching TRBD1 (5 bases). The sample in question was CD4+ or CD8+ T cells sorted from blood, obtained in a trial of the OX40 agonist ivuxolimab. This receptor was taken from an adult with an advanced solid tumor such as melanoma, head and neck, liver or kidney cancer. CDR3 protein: CASSLRSPRGSPLHF. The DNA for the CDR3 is TGTGCCAGCAGCTTGAGGTCCCCAAGGGGTTCACCCCTCCACTTT.